The 13 T cell receptor beta chains in this list originate from one sample, sequenced in a study of cytomegalovirus exposure and HLA in healthy donors. The PCR was carried out with 60 Vbeta primers and 13 Jbeta primers. TCRdb's copy holds only in-frame clones and misses some; the assay was immunoSEQ multiplex PCR. This table lists 100,000 to 150,000 clones. The sequenced sample was PBMCs. The source is a man younger than 45 in good health and CMV-seronegative.

This sequence joins TRBV6-5 and TRBJ2-7, with 8 bases matching TRBD2. V lost 7 bases and J lost 5; bases outside the gene matches: 13. Germline assignment: CDR1 MNHEY and CDR2 SVGAGI. CDR3 size: 15 residues. CDR3 sequence (DNA): TGTGCCAGCACCCGAGCGGGAGTCGCAACGGACGAGCAGTACTTC. It encodes CASTRAGVATDEQYF.

The chain links TRBV30 to TRBJ1-1; TRBD1 might be the D (6 bases). Trimming removed 7 bases from V and 5 bases from J, with 11 bases in between. Germline assignment: CDR1 GTSNPN and CDR2 SVGIG (reference sequence). The CDR3 sequence is 11 residues long. The CDR3 nucleotides are TGTGCCTCCTGCCAGGGGACTGAAGCTTTCTTT. Its translation is CASCQGTEAFF.

The chain couples TRBV7-8 to TRBJ2-2, with 10 bases lining up with TRBD2. The CDR3 consists of 19 residues. V lost 1 base, J lost 6 bases, and 14 bases stayed unmatched. Germline CDR1 SGHVS, CDR2 FQNEAQ. In DNA form, the CDR3 reads TGTGCCAGCAGCTTAGGGCGTAGAGCGGGAGGGCCTACATCCGGGGAGCTGTTTTTT. Its protein product is CASSLGRRAGGPTSGELFF.

The V gene is TRBV21-1, the J gene TRBJ2-3; the table calls TRBD2, which could not be checked here. TRBV21-1 is recorded as a pseudogene. The CDR3 has 17 amino acids. CDR3 DNA sequence: TGTGCCAGCAGCATAACTAGCGGGAGGGCTGGCACAGATACGCAGTATTTT. Encoded protein: CASSITSGRAGTDTQYF.

The chain couples TRBV19 to TRBJ2-7; D might be TRBD1 (6 bases). This CDR3 comprises 13 residues. CDR1 and CDR2 from the germline V gene are LNHDA and SQIVND (reference sequence). Trimming took 4 bases from V and 6 from J, leaving 13 bases between them. The CDR3 spells CASSTYRDGEQYF. In DNA form, the CDR3 reads TGTGCCAGTAGTACATACAGGGATGGCGAGCAGTACTTC.

This rearrangement joins TRBV19 to TRBJ2-7; the match to TRBD1 covers 10 bases. V trimming: 4 bases; J trimming: 2 bases; junction bases outside the gene matches: 2. This CDR3 is 14 amino acids long. Germline CDR1 reads LNHDA; CDR2 reads SQIVND (reference sequence). This CDR3 is CASSTGTGAYEQYF. The CDR3 DNA is TGTGCCAGTAGTACGGGGACAGGGGCCTACGAGCAGTACTTC.

This chain's CDR3 is CASSQDYTGELFF. The CDR3 DNA reads TGCGCCAGCAGCCAAGACTACACCGGGGAGCTGTTTTTT. The rearrangement uses TRBV4-3 and TRBJ2-2; D gene ambiguous. Trimming stripped 0 bases from V and 3 bases from J, with 2 bases between. Germline assignment: CDR1 LGHNA and CDR2 YSLEER. The CDR3 has 13 residues.

The rearrangement uses TRBV6-5 and TRBJ2-3, with D unresolved. CDR3 length: 13 residues. Trimming pared 0 bases from V and 6 bases from J, leaving 7 bases between. Germline V lookup: CDR1 MNHEY, CDR2 SVGAGI. CDR3 DNA sequence: TGTGCCAGCAGTTACTCGATCGAGGATACGCAGTATTTT. This sequence encodes CASSYSIEDTQYF.

The rearrangement links TRBV5-1 to TRBJ2-5, with D possibly matching TRBD2 (5 bases). The ends were cut back, 6 bases at V and 5 bases at J, with 20 bases in the middle. The V gene's germline CDR1 is SGHRS and CDR2 YFSETQ. This CDR3 has 15 residues. CDR3 region: CASTPEGLVGETQYF. In nucleotides, the CDR3 is TGCGCCAGCACCCCCGAGGGATTAGTAGGGGAGACCCAGTACTTC.

The chain couples TRBV29-1 to TRBJ2-1; 10 bases are a match to TRBD1. Germline-derived CDR1 and CDR2 are SQVTM and ANQGSEA. The CDR3 has 14 residues. After removal of 6 bases from V and 7 bases from J, the junction contained 9 bases not matched to a gene. The CDR3 protein is CSVRDRGFDNEQFF. The CDR3, as DNA: TGCAGCGTGAGGGACAGGGGCTTTGATAATGAGCAGTTCTTC.

The chain uses TRBV18 and TRBJ2-7, with D unresolved. CDR3 size: 14 residues. With 1 base removed from V and 0 bases from J, the gap between germline ends came to 7 bases. The V gene's germline CDR1 is KGHSH and CDR2 LQKENI. In DNA form, the CDR3 reads TGTGCCAGCTCACCACTCCCTAGCTCCTACGAGCAGTACTTC. Amino acid sequence: CASSPLPSSYEQYF.

This chain uses TRBV30 with TRBJ1-1; TRBD1 is a possible D gene (5 bases). V was cut by 3 bases and J by 1 base, with 9 bases left in between. The CDR3 contains 13 residues. The germline gives CDR1 GTSNPN, CDR2 SVGIG (reference sequence). CDR3 nucleotides: TGTGCCTGGAGCCCAGGACAGAACACTGAAGCTTTCTTT. This translates into CAWSPGQNTEAFF.

The chain recombines TRBV28 with TRBJ1-1; TRBD1 matches at 9 bases. This CDR3 is built from 15 residues. V lost 10 bases to trimming and J lost 0 bases; unmatched junction nucleotides: 9. Germline CDR1 reads MDHEN; CDR2 reads SYDVKM. CDR3 sequence (DNA): TGTGCCATCCTCCTTGGACAGGGGTTGAACACTGAAGCTTTCTTT. This gives the protein CAILLGQGLNTEAFF.